A selection of T cell receptor beta chains follows, all from one sample in a study of shared clonotypes between healthy human individuals. Libraries were prepared by immunoSEQ multiplex PCR; TCRdb keeps only in-frame clonotypes and omits some of them. The sample holds 950,000 to 1,100,000 clones; approximately 80% are singletons and the top ten take roughly 0.57%. Sequenced: memory CD4+ T cells from PBMCs. Receptors were obtained from a man aged 18 to 29 in good health. Some clones in this sample may be carry-over from other donors' samples. Each CDR3 is given with its conserved first and last residue. The order of the fields is CDR3 length, V gene, CDR3 protein.

14,TRBV5-5,CASSNPQVAGGYTF
10,TRBV20-1,CSAPDYGYTF
15,TRBV5-6,CASSYHRGKGTEAFF
15,TRBV2,CASTGTSGRAYEQYF
14,TRBV6-6,CASSFSTVGYGYTF
14,TRBV4-1,CASRRVGGNQPQHF
14,TRBV6-1,CASSEQSSGNTIYF
16,TRBV9,CASSVGRRGFDYEQYF
17,TRBV11-2,CASSPRSYGGSSYEQYF
15,TRBV27,CASSPIIAGANVLTF
13,TRBV30,CAWSRMMTYEQYF
16,TRBV11-2,CASALGGAMGADTQYF
15,TRBV6-5,CASSYSRTSYNEQFF
14,TRBV7-2,CASSPVSGPYGYTF
14,TRBV5-1,CASSSAGAKETQYF
11,TRBV10-2,CASSRTDGYTF
13,TRBV5-5,CASSDRVRGGYTF
15,TRBV5-6,CASSLQRGGTDTQYF
14,TRBV19,CASSTGQSNSPLHF
18,TRBV9,CASSVGGTSHLNQETQYF
15,TRBV2,CASRRASGASYEQYF
14,TRBV28,CASRATGTNYGYTF
12,TRBV19,CASSFGDQPQHF
18,TRBV29-1,CSDLDRTAFKIPMGGYTF
15,TRBV5-4,CASSSYSTGGIEQYF
16,TRBV18,CASSPPGGSGNQPQHF
15,TRBV18,CASSLLTGESEKLFF
14,TRBV6-1,CASSARTGGYGYTF
16,TRBV4-1,CASSQSQGGSTDTQYF
12,TRBV2,CASRQPTDTQYF
16,TRBV7-2,CASSPWTSGRAREQFF
17,TRBV27,CASSLFSGTPGGNEQFF
12,TRBV15,CATSRQKNIQYF
12,TRBV6-5,CASIGLSNEQFF
17,TRBV7-8,CASSPAIGQGAWETQYF
16,TRBV4-3,CASSQEGGTAGGELFF
14,TRBV5-1,CASSLQGQPSEQYF
14,TRBV30,CAWDPHRGTDTQYF
17,TRBV15,CATSRDETAFSTDTQYF
16,TRBV9,CASSAGERARTGELFF
15,TRBV13,CASSFGGPGLNEQYF
14,TRBV18,CASSNGGGSYEQYF
14,TRBV28,CASTSQGVRTEAFF
14,TRBV11-2,CASSPAGVGDTQYF
14,TRBV7-8,CASSLVTTGDTQYF
13,TRBV9,CASSVVEMGEQYF
15,TRBV30,CAWSVRARVAYEQYF
17,TRBV5-1,CASSQKVQQWEQETQYF
15,TRBV28,CASSRTAAHSYEQYF